Below are 2 T cell receptor beta chains sequenced from a single sample in a study of Ad26.COV2.S vaccination and SARS-CoV-2 variants. Sequencing used immunoSEQ multiplex PCR; TCRdb keeps in-frame clones, though not all of them. The repertoire holds roughly 380,000 clones, with approximately 90% as singletons. Treatment: 15 to 20 received Ad26.COV2.S at low or high dose, single or two shots; about 5 received placebo; per-sample allocation not given. Specimens were obtained on day 63 following the first vaccine or placebo injection. The specimen comprised peripheral blood, sampled in a trial of Ad26.COV2.S vaccine versus placebo. The receptors originated from a person between 18 and 65 years old who received the Ad26.COV2.S COVID-19 vaccine or a placebo.

This clone was picked up one time. The chain recombines TRBV15 with TRBJ2-7; the match to TRBD2 covers 13 bases. The germline CDR1 and CDR2 sequences are LNHNV and YYDKDF (reference sequence). The J segment lost 4 bases and the V segment lost 2 bases, leaving 2 bases of the junction unmatched. This CDR3 contains 15 residues. For the CDR3, the DNA is TGTGCCACCAGCAGATCACTAGCGGGGGGGTACGAGCAGTACTTC. Translation gives CATSRSLAGGYEQYF.

This chain joins TRBV5-5 and TRBJ1-2; 7 bases map to TRBD1. J was trimmed by 2 bases and V by 2 bases; bases with no gene match: 6. The CDR3 is 15 residues long. Germline CDR1 is SGHKS and CDR2 is YYEKEE (reference sequence). Here the CDR3 DNA reads TGTGCCAGCAGCTTCAAAGGGGGCGAGAACTATGGCTACACCTTC. This gives the protein CASSFKGGENYGYTF.